Sequencing of this T cell receptor beta chain was carried out in a study of blood T cell repertoires in COVID-19. Profiled with immunoSEQ multiplex PCR; TCRdb holds only in-frame clones, not every one. The sample has 90,000 to 100,000 clones, less than 95% seen once; the top ten hold 5% to 5.5%. The source material was peripheral blood. This clonotype originated in a man between 50 and 59 years old with acute or convalescent COVID-19.

CDR3 nucleotide sequence: TGTGCCAGCAGGCCGGGTAGTGAAGGAAAACTGTTTTTT. It codes for CASRPGSEGKLFF. The chain couples TRBV12-3 or TRBV12-4 to TRBJ1-4; no clear D. Trimming took off 6 bases at V and 10 bases at J, with 15 bases between the two ends. CDR3 length: 13 amino acids.